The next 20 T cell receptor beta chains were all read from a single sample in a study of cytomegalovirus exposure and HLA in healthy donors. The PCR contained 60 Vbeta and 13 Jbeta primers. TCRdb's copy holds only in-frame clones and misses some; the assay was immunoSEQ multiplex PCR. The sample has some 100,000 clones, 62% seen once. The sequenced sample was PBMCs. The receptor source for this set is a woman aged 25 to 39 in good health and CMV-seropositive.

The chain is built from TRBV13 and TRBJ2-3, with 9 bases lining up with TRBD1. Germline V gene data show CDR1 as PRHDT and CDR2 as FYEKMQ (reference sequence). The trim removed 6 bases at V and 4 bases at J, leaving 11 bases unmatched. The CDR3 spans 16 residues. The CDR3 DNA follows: TGTGCCAGCAGGGTGACAGGGGGAGTTTGGGCAGATACGCAGTATTTT. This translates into CASRVTGGVWADTQYF. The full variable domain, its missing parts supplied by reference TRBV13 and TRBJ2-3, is AAGVIQSPRHLIKEKRETATLKCYPIPRHDTVYWYQQGPGQDPQFLISFYEKMQSDKGSIPDRFSAQQFSDYHSELNMSSLELGDSALYFCASRVTGGVWADTQYFGPGTRLTVL.

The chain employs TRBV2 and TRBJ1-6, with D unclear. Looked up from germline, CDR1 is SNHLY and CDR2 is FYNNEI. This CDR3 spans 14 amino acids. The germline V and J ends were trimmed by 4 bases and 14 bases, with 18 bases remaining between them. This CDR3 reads CASSGVLEGWTLHF. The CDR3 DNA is TGTGCCAGCAGTGGGGTTCTGGAGGGATGGACCCTCCACTTT.

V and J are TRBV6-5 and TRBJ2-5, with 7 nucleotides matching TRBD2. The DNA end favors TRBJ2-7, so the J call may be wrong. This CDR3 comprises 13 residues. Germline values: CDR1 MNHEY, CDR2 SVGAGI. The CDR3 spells CASTMAGDYEQYF. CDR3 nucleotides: TGTGCCAGCACTATGGCGGGGGACTACGAGCAGTACTTC.

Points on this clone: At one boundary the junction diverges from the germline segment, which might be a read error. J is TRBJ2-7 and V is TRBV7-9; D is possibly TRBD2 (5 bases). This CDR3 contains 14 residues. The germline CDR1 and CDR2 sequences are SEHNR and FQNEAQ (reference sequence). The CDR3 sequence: CSSSLALGVHEQYF. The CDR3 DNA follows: TGTTCCAGCAGCTTAGCCCTCGGGGTCCACGAGCAGTACTTC.

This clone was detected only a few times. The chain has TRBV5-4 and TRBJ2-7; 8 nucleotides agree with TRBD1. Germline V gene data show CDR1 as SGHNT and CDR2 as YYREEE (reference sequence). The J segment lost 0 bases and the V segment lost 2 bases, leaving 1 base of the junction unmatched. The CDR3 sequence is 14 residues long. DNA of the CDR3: TGTGCCAGCAGCTTAGGACAGGGCTCCTACGAGCAGTACTTC. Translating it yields CASSLGQGSYEQYF.

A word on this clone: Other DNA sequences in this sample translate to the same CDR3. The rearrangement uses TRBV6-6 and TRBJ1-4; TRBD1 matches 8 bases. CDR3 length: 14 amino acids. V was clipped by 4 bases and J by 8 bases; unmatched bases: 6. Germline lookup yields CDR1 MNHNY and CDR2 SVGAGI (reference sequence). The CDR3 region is CASSSDRGHEKLFF. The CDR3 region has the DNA TGTGCCAGCAGTTCCGACAGGGGCCACGAAAAACTGTTTTTT.

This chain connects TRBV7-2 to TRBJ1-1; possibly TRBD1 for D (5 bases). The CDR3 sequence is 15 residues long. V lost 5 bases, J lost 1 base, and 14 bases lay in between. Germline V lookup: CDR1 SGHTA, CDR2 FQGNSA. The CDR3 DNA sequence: TGTGCCAGCAGCCCCCTGGGGGGGTCGAACACTGAAGCTTTCTTT. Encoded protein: CASSPLGGSNTEAFF.

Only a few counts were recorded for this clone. As DNA, the CDR3 is TGCAGCGTTGAAGGGGAGCAGACTAGTTACGAGCAGTACTTC. Translating gives CSVEGEQTSYEQYF. The chain couples TRBV29-1 to TRBJ2-5, with a tentative D call TRBD2 (6 bases). Matching the DNA end better, TRBJ2-7 makes the J call doubtful. Germline CDR1 and CDR2: SQVTM and ANQGSEA. The CDR3 covers 14 residues.

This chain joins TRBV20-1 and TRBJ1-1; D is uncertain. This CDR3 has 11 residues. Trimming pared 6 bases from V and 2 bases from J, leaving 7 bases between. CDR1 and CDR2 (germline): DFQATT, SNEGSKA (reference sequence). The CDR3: CSALFNTEAFF. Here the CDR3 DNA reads TGCAGTGCCCTCTTTAACACTGAAGCTTTCTTT.

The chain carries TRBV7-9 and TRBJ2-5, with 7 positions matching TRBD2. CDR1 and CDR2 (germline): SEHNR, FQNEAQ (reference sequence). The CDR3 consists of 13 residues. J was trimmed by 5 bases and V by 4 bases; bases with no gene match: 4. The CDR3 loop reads CASSSQGGETQYF. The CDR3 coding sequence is TGTGCCAGCAGCTCTCAGGGAGGGGAGACCCAGTACTTC.

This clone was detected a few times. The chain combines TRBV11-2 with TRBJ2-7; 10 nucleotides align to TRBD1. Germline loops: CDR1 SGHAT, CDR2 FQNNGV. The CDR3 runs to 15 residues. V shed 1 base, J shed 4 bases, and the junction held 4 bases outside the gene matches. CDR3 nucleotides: TGTGCCAGCAGCTTAGGTGGGACAGGGGTATACGAGCAGTACTTC. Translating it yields CASSLGGTGVYEQYF.

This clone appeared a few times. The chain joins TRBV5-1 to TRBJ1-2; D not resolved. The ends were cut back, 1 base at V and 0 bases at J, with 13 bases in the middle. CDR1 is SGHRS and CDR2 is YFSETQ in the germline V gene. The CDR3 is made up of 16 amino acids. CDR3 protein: CASSLFPATPNYGYTF. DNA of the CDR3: TGCGCCAGCAGCTTGTTCCCCGCCACTCCTAACTATGGCTACACCTTC.

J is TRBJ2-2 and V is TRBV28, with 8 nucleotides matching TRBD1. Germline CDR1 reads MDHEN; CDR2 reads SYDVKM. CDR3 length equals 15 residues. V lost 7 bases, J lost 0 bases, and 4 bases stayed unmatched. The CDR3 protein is CASNRQGPNTGELFF. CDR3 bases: TGTGCCAGCAACCGACAGGGGCCGAACACCGGGGAGCTGTTTTTT.

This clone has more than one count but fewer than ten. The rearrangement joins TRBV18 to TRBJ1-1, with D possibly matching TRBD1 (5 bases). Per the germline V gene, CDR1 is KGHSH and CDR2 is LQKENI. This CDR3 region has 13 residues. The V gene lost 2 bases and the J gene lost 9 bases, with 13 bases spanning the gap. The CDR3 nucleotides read TGTGCCAGCTCACCAGACGACGGGGGGAAAGCTTTCTTT. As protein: CASSPDDGGKAFF.

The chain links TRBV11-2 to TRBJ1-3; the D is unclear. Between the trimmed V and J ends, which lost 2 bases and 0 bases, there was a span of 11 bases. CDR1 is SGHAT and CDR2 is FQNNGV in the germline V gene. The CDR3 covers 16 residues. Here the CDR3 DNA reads TGTGCCAGCAGCTTATCCCCGGGGAACTCTGGAAACACCATATATTTT. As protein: CASSLSPGNSGNTIYF. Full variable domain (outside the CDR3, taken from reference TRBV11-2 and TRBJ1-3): EAGVAQSPRYKIIEKRQSVAFWCNPISGHATLYWYQQILGQGPKLLIQFQNNGVVDDSQLPKDRFSAERLKGVDSTLKIQPAKLEDSAVYLCASSLSPGNSGNTIYFGEGSWLTVV.

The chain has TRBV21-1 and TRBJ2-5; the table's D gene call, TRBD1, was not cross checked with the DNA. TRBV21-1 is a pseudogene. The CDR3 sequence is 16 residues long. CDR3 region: CASSKAWQGPSKTQYF. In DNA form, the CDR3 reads TGTGCCAGCAGCAAAGCCTGGCAGGGTCCTTCGAAGACCCAGTACTTC.

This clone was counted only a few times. Here the CDR3 reads CASTPGQGNEKLFF. The CDR3 region has the DNA TGTGCCAGCACTCCGGGACAGGGGAATGAAAAACTGTTTTTT. The V gene is TRBV6-1, the J gene TRBJ1-4; 10 bases match TRBD1. The CDR3 sequence is 14 residues long. CDR1 is MNHNS, CDR2 SASEGT, per germline. With V trimmed by 7 bases and J by 5 bases, 4 bases remained unmatched.

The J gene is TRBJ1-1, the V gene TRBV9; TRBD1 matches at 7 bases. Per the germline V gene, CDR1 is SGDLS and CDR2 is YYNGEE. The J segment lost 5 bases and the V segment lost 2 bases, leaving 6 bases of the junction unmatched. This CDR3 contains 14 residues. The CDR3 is CASSVRQGGTEAFF. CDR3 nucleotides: TGTGCCAGCAGCGTGAGACAGGGTGGGACTGAAGCTTTCTTT. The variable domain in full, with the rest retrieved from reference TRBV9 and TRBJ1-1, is DSGVTQTPKHLITATGQRVTLRCSPRSGDLSVYWYQQSLDQGLQFLIQYYNGEERAKGNILERFSAQQFPDLHSELNLSSLELGDSALYFCASSVRQGGTEAFFGQGTRLTVV.

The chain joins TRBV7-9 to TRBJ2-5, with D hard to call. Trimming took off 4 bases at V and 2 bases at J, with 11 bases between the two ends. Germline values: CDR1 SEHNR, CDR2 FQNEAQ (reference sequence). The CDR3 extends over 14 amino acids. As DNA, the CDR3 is TGTGCCAGCAGCTCCGACTGGCCACAAGAGACCCAGTACTTC. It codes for CASSSDWPQETQYF.

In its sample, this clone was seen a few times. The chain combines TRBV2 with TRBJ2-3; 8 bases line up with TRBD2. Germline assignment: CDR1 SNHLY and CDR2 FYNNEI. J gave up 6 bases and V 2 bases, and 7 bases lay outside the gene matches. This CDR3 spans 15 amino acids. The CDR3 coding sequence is TGTGCCAGCAGTGAACGGGGGGGGCCGGCCGATACGCAGTATTTT. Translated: CASSERGGPADTQYF. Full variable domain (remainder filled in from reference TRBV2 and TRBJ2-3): EPEVTQTPSHQVTQMGQEVILRCVPISNHLYFYWYRQILGQKVEFLVSFYNNEISEKSEIFDDQFSVERPDGSNFTLKIRSTKLEDSAMYFCASSERGGPADTQYFGPGTRLTVL.